One sample yielded the 13 T cell receptor beta chains listed below, sequenced in a study of beta chain features in type 1 diabetes. All of the isolated RNA was reverse transcribed, so expressed TCRB transcripts were sequenced. Sequenced by immunoSEQ multiplex PCR; TCRdb stores in-frame clones only, minus some. The sample includes almost 350,000 clones, 8% of them seen just once. Sequenced input: central memory CD4+ T cells from blood. The receptor set was obtained from a woman in her late teens or twenties in good health.

This clone was detected ten times or more. Other nucleotide sequences in the sample specify the same CDR3. The chain joins TRBV18 to TRBJ2-3; 10 bases agree with TRBD2. The trim removed 6 bases at V and 1 base at J, leaving 4 bases unmatched. Germline CDR1 KGHSH, CDR2 LQKENI. The CDR3 has 15 residues. CDR3 DNA sequence: TGTGCCAGCTCGCCTGGGACTAGCGGCACAGATACGCAGTATTTT. It specifies CASSPGTSGTDTQYF.

This clone was detected a few times. The V and J genes are TRBV10-3 and TRBJ2-7, with TRBD2 matching over 8 bases. The V segment lost 10 bases and the J segment 5 bases; nucleotides outside the gene matches: 13. CDR1 ENHRY and CDR2 SYGVKD come from the germline V gene. This CDR3 contains 14 residues. CDR3 residues: CATENGGGRNEQYF. DNA for the CDR3: TGTGCCACCGAGAACGGGGGGGGTCGGAACGAGCAGTACTTC.

A word on this clone: Other DNA sequences in this sample translate to the same CDR3. As DNA, the CDR3 is TGTGCCAGCAGCGTAGCTCCGGGGGACAACGAAAAACTGTTTTTT. Its protein is CASSVAPGDNEKLFF. The V and J genes are TRBV9 and TRBJ1-4; tentative D call: TRBD1 (6 bases). This CDR3 has 15 amino acids. Trimming stripped 0 bases from V and 8 bases from J, with 14 bases between. Per germline, CDR1 SGDLS and CDR2 YYNGEE.

This clone was found a few times. This sample includes further DNA sequences coding for the same CDR3. This chain joins TRBV18 and TRBJ2-3, with D possibly being TRBD1 (5 bases). Trimming shortened V by 0 bases and J by 5 bases, and 6 bases separated the two germline ends. The germline V gene encodes CDR1 KGHSH and CDR2 LQKENI. The CDR3 sequence is 13 residues long. CDR3 sequence reads: CASSPPGEDTQYF. DNA of the CDR3: TGTGCCAGCTCACCACCAGGGGAAGATACGCAGTATTTT.

This clone showed up just a few times. The rearrangement joins TRBV5-1 to TRBJ2-3, with D tentatively TRBD1 (6 bases). This CDR3 is 15 amino acids long. In germline, CDR1 is SGHRS, CDR2 YFSETQ. Trimming took off 3 bases at V and 2 bases at J, with 13 bases between the two ends. The DNA for the CDR3 is TGCGCCAGCAGCTGGTCAGACAGGCCCACAGATACGCAGTATTTT. Translated: CASSWSDRPTDTQYF.

The rearrangement uses TRBV28 and TRBJ2-3, with no clear D. Germline loops: CDR1 MDHEN, CDR2 SYDVKM. This CDR3 contains 12 residues. V lost 2 bases, J lost 4 bases, and 4 bases lay in between. CDR3 coding DNA: TGTGCCAGCAGTTTAAGGTCAGATACGCAGTATTTT. Protein: CASSLRSDTQYF. Variable domain in full (rest from reference TRBV28 and TRBJ2-3): DVKVTQSSRYLVKRTGEKVFLECVQDMDHENMFWYRQDPGLGLRLIYFSYDVKMKEKGDIPEGYSVSREKKERFSLILESASTNQTSMYLCASSLRSDTQYFGPGTRLTVL.

The chain employs TRBV19 and TRBJ2-1, with D tentatively TRBD2 (7 bases). V was pared by 6 bases and J by 4 bases, with 19 bases between. The CDR3 is 16 residues long. Germline V gene data show CDR1 as LNHDA and CDR2 as SQIVND (reference sequence). The CDR3 region is CASSHLWGGQYNEQFF. CDR3 coding DNA: TGTGCCAGTAGCCATCTATGGGGGGGCCAATACAATGAGCAGTTCTTC.

This clone was seen repeatedly, ten times or more. The rearrangement joins TRBV28 to TRBJ2-4, with 9 bases identical to TRBD1. This CDR3 region has 14 residues. V lost 6 bases, J lost 4 bases, and 4 bases stayed unmatched. Per the germline V gene, CDR1 is MDHEN and CDR2 is SYDVKM. CDR3 sequence reads: CASSSGTGKNIQYF. For the CDR3, the DNA is TGTGCCAGCAGCAGCGGGACAGGGAAAAACATTCAGTACTTC.

This chain uses TRBV7-3 with TRBJ2-1; 11 positions agree with TRBD2. The germline gives CDR1 SGHTA, CDR2 FQGTGA. The CDR3 runs 15 residues. J gave up 4 bases and V 4 bases, and 3 bases lay outside the gene matches. This chain's CDR3 is CASSSTSGSYNEQFF. CDR3 bases: TGTGCCAGCAGCTCCACTAGCGGGAGTTACAATGAGCAGTTCTTC.

This clone was detected many times. The V gene is TRBV5-4, the J gene TRBJ2-1, with TRBD2 as a possible D gene (6 bases). With 1 base removed from V and 8 bases from J, the gap between germline ends came to 10 bases. CDR1 and CDR2 from the germline V gene are SGHNT and YYREEE (reference sequence). CDR3 length: 13 amino acids. DNA for the CDR3: TGTGCCAGCAGCTTGTACGGGGGTGATGAGCAGTTCTTC. Protein product: CASSLYGGDEQFF. Based on the CDR3 plus reference TRBV5-4 and TRBJ2-1, the full variable domain is ETGVTQSPTHLIKTRGQQVTLRCSSQSGHNTVSWYQQALGQGPQFIFQYYREEENGRGNFPPRFSGLQFPNYSSELNVNALELDDSALYLCASSLYGGDEQFFGPGTRLTVL.

This clone was seen a handful of times. The rearrangement uses TRBV5-1 and TRBJ2-1; 10 bases align to TRBD2. Germline loops: CDR1 SGHRS, CDR2 YFSETQ. Trimming removed 4 bases from V and 0 bases from J; junction bases left unmatched: 4. CDR3 size: 16 residues. The CDR3 spells CASSRTSGSSYNEQFF. For the CDR3, the DNA is TGCGCCAGCAGCCGGACTAGCGGAAGCTCCTACAATGAGCAGTTCTTC.

This clone was counted many times. The chain links TRBV18 to TRBJ2-3, with D perhaps matching TRBD1 or TRBD2 (5 bases each). Germline values: CDR1 KGHSH, CDR2 LQKENI. Trimming removed 5 bases from V and 4 bases from J, with 13 bases in between. CDR3 length equals 14 residues. This CDR3 reads CASSGGPLADTQYF. The CDR3 nucleotides are TGTGCCAGCTCAGGGGGACCCCTCGCAGATACGCAGTATTTT.

The DNA for the CDR3 is TGTGCCAGCAGTTTAACGAATATGGGCTACGAGCAGTACTTC. Its protein is CASSLTNMGYEQYF. This chain uses TRBV28 with TRBJ2-7; D remains ambiguous. The germline V gene has CDR1 MDHEN and CDR2 SYDVKM. V was trimmed by 2 bases and J by 3 bases, leaving 11 bases between them. This CDR3 has 14 amino acids.